The sequence of this TCR beta chain was determined in a study of cytomegalovirus exposure and HLA in healthy donors. Points from the study as a whole: The study listed approximately 160 cytomegalovirus-associated TCR beta chains.

PCR involved 60 Vbeta and 13 Jbeta primers. Clones were sequenced by immunoSEQ multiplex PCR, and TCRdb holds only the in-frame ones, with some missing. The data hold about 130,000 clones, with around 81% observed a single time. The CDR3 spans 18 residues. Regarding this clone: Its antigen is not known.

The chain couples TRBV1 to TRBJ1-5; the D segment call TRBD1 is taken from the table without a DNA check. TRBV1 is an annotated pseudogene. This sequence originates from a woman between 50 and 59 years old in good health and CMV-seronegative. Input material: PBMCs. The CDR3 DNA is TGCACCAGCAGCTCGGGACAGGGTATAATGTCGAGCAATCAGCCCCAGCATTTT. It encodes CTSSSGQGIMSSNQPQHF.